Sequencing of this T cell receptor (beta chain) was carried out in a study of blood T cell repertoires in COVID-19. About the study: Samples representing acute and convalescent COVID-19 were sourced from the United States, Italy and Spain. T cells, B-cell-depleted T cells, or PBMCs supplied cDNA or gDNA.

Original analysis: Nucleated cell counts were estimated from reference gene primer amplification. Assay: immunoSEQ multiplex PCR; the TCRdb copy retains only in-frame clones and omits some. D and trimming come from the DNA, and the V and J calls and clone size come from that table. The repertoire consists of approximately 260,000 clones, with roughly 80% occurring once and the leading ten covering roughly an eighth. Sequencing was carried out using peripheral blood. The receptor was isolated from an older woman with active or convalescent COVID-19.

The CDR3 region is CASFTGWDYTEAFF. DNA of the CDR3: TGTGCCAGCTTCACCGGGTGGGACTACACTGAAGCTTTCTTT. V and J are TRBV18 and TRBJ1-1; possible D gene TRBD1, 5 bases. The CDR3 has 14 residues. Germline V gene sequence: CDR1 KGHSH, CDR2 LQKENI. V was pared by 7 bases and J by 3 bases, with 15 bases between.